The clone carrying this TCR beta chain was observed a single time. Its antigen is currently unknown. The data derive from a study of shared clonotypes between healthy human individuals. Trimming shortened V by 5 bases and J by 0 bases, and 11 bases separated the two germline ends. The CDR3 extends over 14 amino acids. Germline V gene lookup returns CDR1 LNHDA and CDR2 SQIVND (reference sequence). Study observations and caveats: Naive CD4 clonotype sharing across several donors was approximately 5%. Owing to a small donor count, the genetic and exposure-history diversity represented was limited.

Measured with immunoSEQ multiplex PCR; TCRdb has only the in-frame clones, and not every one. The repertoire holds over a million clones, with about 77% as singletons. The sequencing sample was made of memory CD4+ T cells sorted from blood. The subset is: CD45RA-negative fraction. V is TRBV19 and J is TRBJ2-7; D unresolved. This TCR was sampled from a man between 18 and 29 years old in good health. This chain's CDR3 is CASSLGSYSYEQYF. In DNA form, the CDR3 reads TGTGCCAGTAGTTTAGGATCCTACTCCTACGAGCAGTACTTC.